The present TCR beta chain was sequenced within a study of cytomegalovirus exposure and HLA in healthy donors. The V and J ends lost 6 bases and 2 bases respectively, with 14 bases between them. Germline V gives CDR1 MDHEN, CDR2 SYDVKM. The CDR3 sequence is 16 residues long. 60 Vbeta and 13 Jbeta primers were used in PCR. Generated by immunoSEQ multiplex PCR, the TCRdb table keeps only in-frame clones and is missing some. Seen here are 90,000 to 150,000 clones, about 16% observed once, and the top ten hold about 2%. Input material: PBMCs. This rearrangement joins TRBV28 to TRBJ2-6, with D tentatively TRBD1 (6 bases). This receptor was obtained from a woman aged 18-29 years in good health and CMV-seronegative. CDR3: CASSHGQITGANVLTF. The CDR3 bases are TGTGCCAGCAGCCACGGACAGATCACTGGGGCCAACGTCCTGACTTTC. Drawing the rest from reference TRBV28 and TRBJ2-6, the complete variable domain is DVKVTQSSRYLVKRTGEKVFLECVQDMDHENMFWYRQDPGLGLRLIYFSYDVKMKEKGDIPEGYSVSREKKERFSLILESASTNQTSMYLCASSHGQITGANVLTFGAGSRLTVL.